This T cell receptor beta chain was identified in a study of vaccination and CD4 T cells after COVID-19. Sequenced with the Oncomine TCR Beta short-read assay was DNA taken from cultured CD4+ T cells. TCRdb analysed the PCR reads with MiXCR anew, one entry per CDR3 protein. The table has under 15,000 distinct CDR3 sequences, about 28% seen once. Treatment given: roughly ten-day PBMC culture with coronavirus spike peptide pools or control peptides (ViraFEST assay). To note about this clonotype: What it binds is not known.

In germline, CDR1 is MNHNS, CDR2 SASEGT. There are 13 residues in the CDR3. V lost 8 bases to trimming and J lost 7 bases, with 15 bases between them. The gene calls are TRBV6-1 and TRBJ2-1, with D possibly being TRBD1 (5 bases). Sequenced sample: cultured CD4+ T cells from blood. This receptor was taken from a human donor with COVID-19. The CDR3 nucleotides read TGTGCCAGCCTCGGGCCGAAGGGGAATGAGCAGTTCTTC. Translating gives CASLGPKGNEQFF.